This T cell receptor beta chain was identified in a study of blood T cell repertoires in COVID-19. Study overall: The samples span acute and convalescent COVID-19 from the United States, Italy and Spain. PBMCs, B-cell-depleted T cells, or T cells provided the cDNA or gDNA that made up the material.

The germline gives CDR1 LGHDT, CDR2 YNNKEL (reference sequence). V lost 1 base, J lost 4 bases, and 7 bases lay in between. The CDR3 contains 13 residues. Authors' processing steps: Amplification from reference gene primers served as the basis for estimated nucleated cell counts. The assay was immunoSEQ multiplex PCR, and TCRdb's table has in-frame clones only and misses some. V, J and clone size derive from that table, while D and trimming were established from the DNA sequence. The sample shows about 140,000 clones, about nine tenths of them seen only once. The receptor comes from a woman of 80 years or more with acute or convalescent COVID-19. Sequencing input: peripheral blood. The V gene is TRBV3-1 (or the pseudogene TRBV3-2), the J gene TRBJ1-1; tentatively, D is TRBD1 (5 bases). The chain's CDR3 is CASSQVQGTEAFF. The CDR3 region has the DNA TGTGCCAGCAGCCAAGTCCAGGGCACTGAAGCTTTCTTT.